The present TCR beta chain was sequenced within a study of Tregs in tolerant kidney transplant recipients. General study points: The most relevant donor-specific Treg TCRbeta repertoire apparently came from expansion with activated donor B cells. The small number of patients limits these findings pending further validation. Biological reproducibility was not directly addressed in this study.

Unstimulated Tregs (CD4+CD25+CD127-) and CD4+CD25- non-Tregs were sorted from PBMCs. This CDR3 has 16 residues. Germline CDR1 and CDR2: SGHRS and YFSETQ. J lost 0 bases, V lost 0 bases, and 6 bases had no gene match. The data were produced by immunoSEQ multiplex PCR, yet TCRdb's version contains in-frame clones alone and is incomplete. This sample has 75,000 to 95,000 clones; roughly 92% occur once, and the top ten carry 4.7%. Note on this clone: Antigen specificity is unknown.

This receptor was obtained from a human donor in good health. The rearrangement links TRBV5-1 to TRBJ2-7, with TRBD2 matching over 7 bases. The sample consisted of CD8+ T cells from blood. The CDR3 DNA sequence: TGCGCCAGCAGCTTGGGGGTAAGCGGGAACTCCTACGAGCAGTACTTC. Amino acid sequence: CASSLGVSGNSYEQYF. The full variable domain, in which reference TRBV5-1 and TRBJ2-7 provide the parts outside the CDR3, is KAGVTQTPRYLIKTRGQQVTLSCSPISGHRSVSWYQQTPGQGLQFLFEYFSETQRNKGNFPGRFSGRQFSNSRSEMNVSTLELGDSALYLCASSLGVSGNSYEQYFGPGTRLTVT.